This T cell receptor beta chain was obtained from a study of shared clonotypes between healthy human individuals. The study, taken as a whole, reports: Clonotype sharing among donors was thought likely to change with sequencing depth. Donor scarcity curtailed the genetic and exposure-history diversity represented herein.

Sorted-subset replicate PCRs used 200 ng DNA, roughly 28,000 T cell genomes. The repertoire was sequenced with immunoSEQ multiplex PCR; TCRdb's copy has only in-frame clones and lacks some. The sample yields under 2,500,000 clones, about 94% seen once. Nashville, Tennessee was home to all donors, each a Caucasian adult. A note on this clone: The antigen is undetermined. Other DNA sequences within the sample encode an identical CDR3.

Trimming shortened V by 1 base and J by 5 bases, and 8 bases separated the two germline ends. From germline, CDR1 is LGHNA and CDR2 YSLEER. CDR3 size: 14 residues. Material: naive CD4+ T cells sorted from blood. Subset defined: CD45RA+ positively selected. This clonotype was obtained from a man younger than 35 in good health. The V call is TRBV4-3, the J call TRBJ1-4; D possibly corresponds to TRBD1 (5 bases). The CDR3 DNA reads TGCGCCAGCAGCCAAGGGCAGGGAAATGAAAAACTGTTTTTT. This sequence encodes CASSQGQGNEKLFF.